This T cell receptor beta chain is from a study of response to subunit inactivated influenza vaccine. Findings and caveats of the study: There was a suggestion from the authors that each seasonal influenza vaccination recruits few new T cells.

V shed 7 bases and J shed 5 bases, with 17 bases lying between them. This CDR3 contains 14 residues. Germline CDR1 MGHDK, CDR2 SYGVNS. This clonotype has just a few counts. Its antigen remains unidentified. TCRdb reprocessed the RT-PCR reads with MiXCR, giving one entry per CDR3 protein. Counted here are hundreds of thousands of distinct CDR3 sequences, around 25% occurring once; the ten biggest clones make up less than 2.5%. The receptor was derived from a man aged 45-60 years who received an inactivated influenza vaccine. The specimen comprised CD4+ T cells sorted from PBMCs, sampled 5 to 6 days after vaccination. The chain has TRBV25-1 and TRBJ1-2; tentatively, D is TRBD1 (6 bases). CDR3 sequence: CASTGTRAGYGYTF. The CDR3 coding sequence is TGTGCCAGCACGGGGACACGGGCTGGGTATGGCTACACCTTC.